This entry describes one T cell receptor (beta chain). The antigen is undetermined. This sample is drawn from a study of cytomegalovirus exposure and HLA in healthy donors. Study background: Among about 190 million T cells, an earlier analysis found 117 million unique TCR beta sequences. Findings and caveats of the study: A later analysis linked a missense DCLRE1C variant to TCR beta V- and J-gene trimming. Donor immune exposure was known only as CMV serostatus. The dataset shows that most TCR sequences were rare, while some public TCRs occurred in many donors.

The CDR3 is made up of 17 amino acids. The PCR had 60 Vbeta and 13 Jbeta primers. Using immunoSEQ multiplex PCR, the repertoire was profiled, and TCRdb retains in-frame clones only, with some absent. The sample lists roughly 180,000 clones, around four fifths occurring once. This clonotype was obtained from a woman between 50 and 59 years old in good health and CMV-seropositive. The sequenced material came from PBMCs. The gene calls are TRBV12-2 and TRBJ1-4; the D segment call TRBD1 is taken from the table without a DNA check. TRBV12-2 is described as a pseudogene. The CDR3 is CASRLAPRTGEEEKLFF. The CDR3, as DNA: TGTGCAAGTCGCTTAGCGCCCCGGACAGGGGAAGAGGAAAAACTGTTTTTT.